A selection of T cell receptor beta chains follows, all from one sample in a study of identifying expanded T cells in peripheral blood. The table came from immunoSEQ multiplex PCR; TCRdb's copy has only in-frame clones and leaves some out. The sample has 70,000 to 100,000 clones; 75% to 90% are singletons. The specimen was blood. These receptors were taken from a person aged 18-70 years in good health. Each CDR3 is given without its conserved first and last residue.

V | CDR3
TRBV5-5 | ASSLRQSLYGYT
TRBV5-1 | ASSPGGTGVETQY
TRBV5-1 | ASSLDGLGQNEQF
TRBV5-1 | ASSSTFLDTEAF
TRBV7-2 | ASSQHITLAGPSYEQY
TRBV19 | ASSSSGGPRNEQY
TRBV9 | ASSVDAKGRMRGYT
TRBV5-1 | ASYGPGPVKEQY
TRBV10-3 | AISERGPDTEAF
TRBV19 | ASSIEGLAGAYQETQY
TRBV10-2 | ASSEWGGGASFSYNEQF
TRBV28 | ASSLRGGGLKSPLH
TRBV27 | ASRPHAGRNTEAF
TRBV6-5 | ASSSWGASFNEQF
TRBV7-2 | ASSVDSLAEAF
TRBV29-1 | SVKNGTFLVGEQY
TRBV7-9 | ASSFQYTEAF
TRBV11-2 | ASSRKGNSSPLH
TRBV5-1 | ASSFGRGGEYEQY
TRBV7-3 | ASSPYLGNEQF
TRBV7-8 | ASSRPELPGQPQH
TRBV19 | ASSSWTGKVSGVTGANVLT
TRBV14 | ASSLQTTGELF
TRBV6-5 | ASSYVGTTNYGYT
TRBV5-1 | ASSSLLVGGQAEAF
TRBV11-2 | ASSPRSLLGAETQY
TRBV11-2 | ASSIEIGRGTRDTQY
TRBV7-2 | ASSLVVAGEETQY
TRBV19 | ASSMVWADTQY
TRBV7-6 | ASSLGPGTSGLKHEQF
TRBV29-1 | SGNQGTNTEAF
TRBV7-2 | ASSPLTEPYGYT
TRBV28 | ASSLFGSTAF
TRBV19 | ASSPGVYNSPLH
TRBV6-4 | ASSVESGVFSEAF
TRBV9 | ASSVGVGNQPQH
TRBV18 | ASSPRVGTGANVLT
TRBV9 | ASSVGLSGKGNTIY
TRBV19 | ASNLRTGVSSPLH
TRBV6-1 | ASSEAGGGNTEAF
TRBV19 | ASSWAGQMSEQY
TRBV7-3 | ASSLTRLLGGTDTQY
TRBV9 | ASSLDLSNYGYT
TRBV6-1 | ASRVTGYTEAF
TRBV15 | ATSIKTGAGEQF
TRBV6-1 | ASSARGEGGYT
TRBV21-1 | ASSLPDTNTGELF
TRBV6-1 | ASKEGGTGAF
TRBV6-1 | ASRDWVSNQPQH
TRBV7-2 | ASSLRDNEQF
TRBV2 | ASSEGRGGGYT
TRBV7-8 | ASSLDRRGGYGDSEQF